This T cell receptor (beta chain) appears in the sequencing data of a study of shared clonotypes between healthy human individuals. About this clone itself: Its specificity is unknown.

Whole-study findings and limits: Large depth notwithstanding, sorted-subset sequencing proved incomplete by rarefaction.

Germline V lookup: CDR1 SGHNT, CDR2 YYREEE (reference sequence). V lost 0 bases and J lost 0, with 8 bases in between. The CDR3 has 15 residues. An even split of each subset's genomic DNA across several immunoSEQ plates was performed. Using immunoSEQ multiplex PCR, the repertoire was profiled, and TCRdb retains in-frame clones only, with some absent. The sample shows approximately 2.1 million clones, approximately 95% of them seen only once. V gene TRBV5-4 combines with J gene TRBJ2-3, with D uncertain. Sequences were obtained from naive CD4+ T cells from PBMCs. Indicated subset: CD45RA+ positively selected. The receptor's source is a man between 18 and 35 years old in good health. Some clones in this sample may be carry-over from other donors' samples. CDR3 amino acids: CASSLVSESTDTQYF. The DNA of the CDR3 is TGTGCCAGCAGCTTGGTGTCAGAAAGCACAGATACGCAGTATTTT.